This T cell receptor beta chain was sequenced during a study of CD8 T cells in ankylosing spondylitis. Trimming left V 2 bases short and J 3 bases short, with 11 bases between. The CDR3 covers 15 residues. The V gene's germline CDR1 is LGHDT and CDR2 YNNKEL (reference sequence). TCRdb itself ran the 5' RACE reads through MiXCR, one entry per CDR3 protein. The sample holds about 280,000 distinct CDR3 sequences; 20% are singletons and the top ten take about 8.2%. Study findings and constraints: Seven to nine highly homologous variants made up a TCR beta motif, and this motif appeared characteristic of ankylosing spondylitis blood. In synovial fluid and blood from reactive arthritis, some motif variants were previously reported.

Only a few counts were recorded for this clonotype. The target antigen is unknown. The specimen was blood, either unsorted or a sorted T cell fraction (not recorded which). The receptor was derived from a male donor with ankylosing spondylitis or in good health (not recorded which). V usage is TRBV3-1 and J usage is TRBJ2-1; D possibly matches TRBD1 or TRBD2 (5 bases each). The CDR3: CASSQWDGDYNEQFF. Written as DNA, the CDR3 is TGTGCCAGCAGCCAATGGGACGGGGACTACAATGAGCAGTTCTTC.